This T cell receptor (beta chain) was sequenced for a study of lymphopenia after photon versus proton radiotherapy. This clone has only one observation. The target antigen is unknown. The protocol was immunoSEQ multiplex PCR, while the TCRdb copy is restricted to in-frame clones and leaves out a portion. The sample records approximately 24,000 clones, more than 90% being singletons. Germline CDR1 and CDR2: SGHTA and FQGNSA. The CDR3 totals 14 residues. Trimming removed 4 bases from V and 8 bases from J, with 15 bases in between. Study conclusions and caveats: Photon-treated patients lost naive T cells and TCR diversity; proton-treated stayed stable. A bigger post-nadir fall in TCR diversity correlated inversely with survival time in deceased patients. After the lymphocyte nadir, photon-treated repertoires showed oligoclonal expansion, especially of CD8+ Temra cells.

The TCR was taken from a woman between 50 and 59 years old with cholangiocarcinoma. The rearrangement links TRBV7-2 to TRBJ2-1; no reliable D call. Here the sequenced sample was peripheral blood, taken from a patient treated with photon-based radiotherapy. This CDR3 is CASSSPIQRDEQFF. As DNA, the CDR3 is TGTGCCAGCAGCTCCCCCATACAGCGCGATGAGCAGTTCTTC.